This entry lists 13 T cell receptor beta chains sequenced from one sample in a study of radiation and T cells in renal cell carcinoma. Time point here: blood 2 weeks post-SBRT. Sample treatment: 15 Gy SBRT to primary tumor, nephrectomy 4 weeks later. Only in-frame clones appear in the TCRdb table, and some are missing; sequencing was by immunoSEQ multiplex PCR. The sample lists 100,000 to 150,000 clones, about four fifths seen once, with roughly 6.2% in the top ten. This material consisted of blood, taken from a patient whose treatment included radiotherapy and nephrectomy. The receptors were gathered from a man between 45 and 60 years old with renal cell carcinoma.

In its sample, this clone was seen a few times. The chain uses TRBV5-4 and TRBJ2-7; D is ambiguous. Germline V gene data show CDR1 as SGHNT and CDR2 as YYREEE (reference sequence). The germline V and J ends were trimmed by 3 bases and 7 bases, with 11 bases remaining between them. The CDR3 has 12 amino acids. In DNA form, the CDR3 reads TGTGCCAGCAGCTCCAATGCCGGGGAGCAGTACTTC. It translates to CASSSNAGEQYF.

The chain recombines TRBV5-1 with TRBJ2-2; TRBD1 matches at 10 bases. Germline V gene data show CDR1 as SGHRS and CDR2 as YFSETQ. This CDR3 has 16 residues. The trim removed 5 bases at V and 4 bases at J, leaving 8 bases unmatched. CDR3 amino acids: CASSTSGTGVTGELFF. CDR3 nucleotide sequence: TGCGCCAGCAGTACTTCCGGGACAGGGGTCACCGGGGAGCTGTTTTTT.

CDR3: CASSYSGTGYQPQHF. DNA of the CDR3: TGTGCCAGCAGTTACTCTGGGACAGGGTATCAGCCCCAGCATTTT. The V gene is TRBV6-6, the J gene TRBJ1-5, with TRBD1 identical over 9 bases. This CDR3 comprises 15 residues. V trimming: 0 bases; J trimming: 5 bases; junction bases outside the gene matches: 2. Germline loops: CDR1 MNHNY, CDR2 SVGAGI (reference sequence).

V is TRBV21-1 and J is TRBJ1-5; TRBD1 is the table's D call, not checked against the DNA. TRBV21-1 is labeled a pseudogene. The length of the CDR3 is 16 residues. CDR3 in DNA: TGTGCCAGCAGGGGACAGGGGAACGACGGCAATCAGCCCCAGCATTTT. It codes for CASRGQGNDGNQPQHF.

This clone showed up just a few times. The chain uses TRBV5-1 and TRBJ2-3; 8 nucleotides line up with TRBD2. Germline V gene sequence: CDR1 SGHRS, CDR2 YFSETQ. Germline trimming cut 0 bases from V and 0 bases from J; bases unmatched to any gene: 3. The CDR3 loop spans 16 amino acids. The CDR3 sequence is CASSLGVAGSTDTQYF. The CDR3 DNA follows: TGCGCCAGCAGCTTGGGAGTAGCGGGAAGCACAGATACGCAGTATTTT.

CDR3 DNA sequence: TGTGCCAGCAGCGAGAGGGGGGCGGGCACCGGGGAGCTGTTTTTT. This translates into CASSERGAGTGELFF. The chain combines TRBV9 with TRBJ2-2; TRBD1 or TRBD2 may be the D gene (6 bases each). Between the trimmed V and J ends, which lost 3 bases and 4 bases, there was a span of 13 bases. There are 15 residues in the CDR3. The germline V gene has CDR1 SGDLS and CDR2 YYNGEE.

This chain links TRBV7-9 with TRBJ2-3; perhaps TRBD1 as D (6 bases). From germline, CDR1 is SEHNR and CDR2 FQNEAQ (reference sequence). Trimming pared 5 bases from V and 0 bases from J, leaving 21 bases between. The CDR3 covers 18 residues. CDR3 amino acids: CASSHGKTGPPSTDTQYF. The CDR3 bases are TGTGCCAGCAGCCACGGGAAGACAGGCCCCCCTAGCACAGATACGCAGTATTTT.

This chain links TRBV9 with TRBJ2-3; possibly TRBD2 for D (7 bases). This CDR3 comprises 19 residues. The V end lost 3 bases, the J end lost 0 bases, and 23 bases lay between the germline ends. Germline loops: CDR1 SGDLS, CDR2 YYNGEE. CDR3 nucleotide sequence: TGTGCCAGCAGCGAGCCCGAGGAGGGGGGGATCTATAGCACAGATACGCAGTATTTT. Amino acids: CASSEPEEGGIYSTDTQYF.

The rearrangement links TRBV9 to TRBJ2-3, with 8 bases fitting TRBD1. Germline CDR1 is SGDLS and CDR2 is YYNGEE. This CDR3 is 16 amino acids long. V shed 2 bases and J 2 bases; nucleotides not matched to a gene: 7. This chain's CDR3 is CASSVGQGQNTDTQYF. The CDR3 DNA reads TGTGCCAGCAGCGTCGGACAGGGACAAAACACAGATACGCAGTATTTT.

This rearrangement joins TRBV27 to TRBJ1-5; D is perhaps TRBD1 (5 bases). The germline gives CDR1 MNHEY, CDR2 SMNVEV (reference sequence). The ends were cut back, 0 bases at V and 3 bases at J, with 6 bases in the middle. CDR3 length equals 14 residues. CDR3 residues: CASSLSGDNQPQHF. CDR3 nucleotides: TGTGCCAGCAGTTTATCAGGGGACAATCAGCCCCAGCATTTT.

This sequence joins TRBV7-9 and TRBJ1-1, with a tentative D call TRBD1 (5 bases). The CDR3 runs to 14 residues. CDR1 SEHNR and CDR2 FQNEAQ come from the germline V gene (reference sequence). Trimming took off 4 bases at V and 1 base at J, with 10 bases between the two ends. CDR3 protein: CASSSSDRNTEAFF. The CDR3 DNA reads as TGTGCCAGCAGCTCGAGTGACAGGAACACTGAAGCTTTCTTT.

This clone showed up just a few times. The gene calls are TRBV6-6 and TRBJ1-5; a possible D gene is TRBD1 (5 bases). The CDR3 spans 16 residues. Trimming cost V 2 bases and J 2 bases, with 13 bases left between them. Germline V gene data show CDR1 as MNHNY and CDR2 as SVGAGI (reference sequence). This chain's CDR3 is CASSYTRGGGNQPQHF. DNA for the CDR3: TGTGCCAGCAGTTACACAAGGGGTGGTGGCAATCAGCCCCAGCATTTT.

Here the CDR3 DNA reads TGTGCCAGCAGCTTAGCGACGGGCGGCCCATACGAGCAGTACTTC. Translation gives CASSLATGGPYEQYF. This chain uses TRBV7-9 with TRBJ2-7, with D unclear. Germline V gene data show CDR1 as SEHNR and CDR2 as FQNEAQ (reference sequence). This CDR3 has 15 amino acids. The V gene lost 0 bases and the J gene lost 4 bases, with 13 bases spanning the gap. The full variable domain, completed using reference TRBV7-9 and TRBJ2-7, is DTGVSQNPRHKITKRGQNVTFRCDPISEHNRLYWYRQTLGQGPEFLTYFQNEAQLEKSRLLSDRFSAERPKGSFSTLEIQRTEQGDSAMYLCASSLATGGPYEQYFGPGTRLTVT.